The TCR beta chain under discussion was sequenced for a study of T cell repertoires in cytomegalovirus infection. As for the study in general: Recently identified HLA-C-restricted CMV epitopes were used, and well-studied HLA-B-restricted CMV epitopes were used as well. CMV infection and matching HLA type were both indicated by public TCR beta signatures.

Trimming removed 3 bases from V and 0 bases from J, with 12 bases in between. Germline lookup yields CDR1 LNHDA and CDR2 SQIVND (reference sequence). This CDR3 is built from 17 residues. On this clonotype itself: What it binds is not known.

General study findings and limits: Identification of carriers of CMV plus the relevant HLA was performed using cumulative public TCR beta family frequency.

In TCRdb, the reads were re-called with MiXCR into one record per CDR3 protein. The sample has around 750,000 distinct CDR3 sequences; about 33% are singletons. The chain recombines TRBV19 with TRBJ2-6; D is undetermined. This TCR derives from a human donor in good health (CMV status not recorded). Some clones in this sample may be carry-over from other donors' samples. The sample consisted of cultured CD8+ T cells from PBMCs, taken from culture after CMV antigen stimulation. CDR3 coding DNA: TGTGCCAGTAGTATGAACAACCGAGCCTCTGGGGCCAACGTCCTGACTTTC. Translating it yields CASSMNNRASGANVLTF.